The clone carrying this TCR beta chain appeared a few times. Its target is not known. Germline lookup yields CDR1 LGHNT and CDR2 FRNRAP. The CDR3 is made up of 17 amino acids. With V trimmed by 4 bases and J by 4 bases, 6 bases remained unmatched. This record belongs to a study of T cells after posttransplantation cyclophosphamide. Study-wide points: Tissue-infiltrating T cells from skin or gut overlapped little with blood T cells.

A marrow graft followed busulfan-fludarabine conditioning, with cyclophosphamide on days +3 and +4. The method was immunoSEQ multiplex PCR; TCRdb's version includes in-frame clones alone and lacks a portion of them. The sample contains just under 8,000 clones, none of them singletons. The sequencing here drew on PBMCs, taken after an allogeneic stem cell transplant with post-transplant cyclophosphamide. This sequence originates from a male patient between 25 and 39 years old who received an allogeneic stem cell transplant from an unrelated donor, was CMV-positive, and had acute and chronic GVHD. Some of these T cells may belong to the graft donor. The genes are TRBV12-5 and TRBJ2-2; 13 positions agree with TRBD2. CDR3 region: CASGSTSGGSGTGELFF. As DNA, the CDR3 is TGTGCTAGTGGTTCGACTAGCGGGGGGTCGGGCACCGGGGAGCTGTTTTTT.